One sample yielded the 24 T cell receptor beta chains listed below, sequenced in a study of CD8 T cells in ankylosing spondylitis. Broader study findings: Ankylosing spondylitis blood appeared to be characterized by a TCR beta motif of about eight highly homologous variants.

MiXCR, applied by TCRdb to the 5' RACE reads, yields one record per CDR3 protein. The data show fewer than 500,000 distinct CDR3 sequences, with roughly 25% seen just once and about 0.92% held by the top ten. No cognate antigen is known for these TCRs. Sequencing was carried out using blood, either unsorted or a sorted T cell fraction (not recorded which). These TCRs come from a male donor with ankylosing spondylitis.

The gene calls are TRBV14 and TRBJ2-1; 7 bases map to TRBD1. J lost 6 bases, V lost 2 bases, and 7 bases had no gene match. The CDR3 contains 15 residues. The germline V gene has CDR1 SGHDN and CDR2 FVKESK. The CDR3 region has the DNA TGTGCCAGCAGCCAACCGACAGGGATCATCAATGAGCAGTTCTTC. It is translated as CASSQPTGIINEQFF. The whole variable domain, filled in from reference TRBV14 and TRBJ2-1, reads EAGVTQFPSHSVIEKGQTVTLRCDPISGHDNLYWYRRVMGKEIKFLLHFVKESKQDESGMPNNRFLAERTGGTYSTLKVQPAELEDSGVYFCASSQPTGIINEQFFGPGTRLTVL.

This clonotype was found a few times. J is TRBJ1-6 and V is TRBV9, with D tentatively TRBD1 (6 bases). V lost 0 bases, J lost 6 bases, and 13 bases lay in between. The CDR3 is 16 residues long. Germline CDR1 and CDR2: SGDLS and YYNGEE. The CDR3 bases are TGTGCCAGCAGCGTAGCAATGGGACAACTTAATTCACCCCTCCACTTT. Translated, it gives CASSVAMGQLNSPLHF. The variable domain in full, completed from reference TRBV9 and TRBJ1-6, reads DSGVTQTPKHLITATGQRVTLRCSPRSGDLSVYWYQQSLDQGLQFLIQYYNGEERAKGNILERFSAQQFPDLHSELNLSSLELGDSALYFCASSVAMGQLNSPLHFGNGTRLTVT.

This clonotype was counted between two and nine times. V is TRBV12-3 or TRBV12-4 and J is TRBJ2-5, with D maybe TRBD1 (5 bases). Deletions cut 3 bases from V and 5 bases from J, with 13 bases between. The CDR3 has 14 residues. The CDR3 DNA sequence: TGTGCCAGCAGTTTCTGGGGCACCGTGGAGACCCAGTACTTC. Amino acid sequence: CASSFWGTVETQYF.

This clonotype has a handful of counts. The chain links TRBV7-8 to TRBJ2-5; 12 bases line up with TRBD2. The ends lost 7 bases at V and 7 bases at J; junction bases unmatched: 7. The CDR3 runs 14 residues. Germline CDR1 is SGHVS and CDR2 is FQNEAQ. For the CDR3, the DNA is TGTGCCAGCACTAGCGGGAGGGCCTCAGGGACCCAGTACTTC. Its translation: CASTSGRASGTQYF.

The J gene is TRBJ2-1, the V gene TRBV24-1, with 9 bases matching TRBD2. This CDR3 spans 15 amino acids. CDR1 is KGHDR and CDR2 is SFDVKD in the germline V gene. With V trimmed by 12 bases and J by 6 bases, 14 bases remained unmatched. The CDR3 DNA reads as TGTGCCTTTGATGCTTGGGGGACTAGCCGCAATGAGCAGTTCTTC. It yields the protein CAFDAWGTSRNEQFF.

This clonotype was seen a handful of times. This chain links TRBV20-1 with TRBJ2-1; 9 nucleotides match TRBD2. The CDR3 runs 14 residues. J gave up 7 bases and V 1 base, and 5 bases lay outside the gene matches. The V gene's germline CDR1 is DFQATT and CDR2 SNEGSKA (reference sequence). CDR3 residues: CSARVVSGSNEQFF. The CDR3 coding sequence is TGCAGTGCTAGAGTTGTTAGCGGGAGTAATGAGCAGTTCTTC.

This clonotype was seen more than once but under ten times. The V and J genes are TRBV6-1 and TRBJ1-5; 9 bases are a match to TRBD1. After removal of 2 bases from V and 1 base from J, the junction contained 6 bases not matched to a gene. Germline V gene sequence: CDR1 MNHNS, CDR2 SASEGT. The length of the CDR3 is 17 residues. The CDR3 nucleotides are TGTGCCAGCAGTGAACGACAGGGGGTTCGGAGCAATCAGCCCCAGCATTTT. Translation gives CASSERQGVRSNQPQHF.

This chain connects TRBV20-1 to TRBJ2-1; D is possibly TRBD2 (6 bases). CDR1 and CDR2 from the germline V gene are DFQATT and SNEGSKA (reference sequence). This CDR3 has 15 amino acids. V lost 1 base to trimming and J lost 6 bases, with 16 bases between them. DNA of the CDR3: TGCAGTGCTAGAGTTTTCGGGAGCGCCAGCAATGAGCAGTTCTTC. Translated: CSARVFGSASNEQFF.

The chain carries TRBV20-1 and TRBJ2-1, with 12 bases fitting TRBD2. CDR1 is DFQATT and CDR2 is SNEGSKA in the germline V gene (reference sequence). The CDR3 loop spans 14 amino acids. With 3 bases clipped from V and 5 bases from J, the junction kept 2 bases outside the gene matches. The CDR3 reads CSASRTSGNNEQFF. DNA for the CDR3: TGCAGTGCTAGCCGGACTAGCGGGAACAATGAGCAGTTCTTC.

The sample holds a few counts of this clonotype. The CDR3 DNA is TGCGCCAGCCTGCCCGCTTCCGGGACAGGGAGCTCCTACAATGAGCAGTTCTTC. Its translation: CASLPASGTGSSYNEQFF. The J gene is TRBJ2-1, the V gene TRBV5-1; 9 bases are shared with TRBD1. With 7 bases clipped from V and 0 bases from J, the junction kept 14 bases outside the gene matches. Germline loops: CDR1 SGHRS, CDR2 YFSETQ. This CDR3 has 18 amino acids.

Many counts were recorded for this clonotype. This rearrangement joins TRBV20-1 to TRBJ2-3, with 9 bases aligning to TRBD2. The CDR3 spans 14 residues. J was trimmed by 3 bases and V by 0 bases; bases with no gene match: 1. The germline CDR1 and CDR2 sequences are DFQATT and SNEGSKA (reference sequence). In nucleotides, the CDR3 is TGCAGTGCTAGAGAAAGCGGGAGGACAGATACGCAGTATTTT. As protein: CSARESGRTDTQYF.

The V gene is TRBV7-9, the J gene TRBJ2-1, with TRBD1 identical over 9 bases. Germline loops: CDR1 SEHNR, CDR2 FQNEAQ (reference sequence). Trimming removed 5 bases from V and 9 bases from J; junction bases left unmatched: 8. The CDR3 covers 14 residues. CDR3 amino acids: CASSPGTGKTEQFF. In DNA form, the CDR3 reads TGTGCCAGCAGCCCCGGGACAGGGAAGACTGAGCAGTTCTTC.

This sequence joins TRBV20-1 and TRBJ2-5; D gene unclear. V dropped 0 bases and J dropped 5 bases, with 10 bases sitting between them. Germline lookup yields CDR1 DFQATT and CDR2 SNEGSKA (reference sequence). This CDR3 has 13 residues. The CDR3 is CSARDLVGETQYF. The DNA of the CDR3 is TGCAGTGCTAGAGATCTGGTAGGGGAGACCCAGTACTTC.

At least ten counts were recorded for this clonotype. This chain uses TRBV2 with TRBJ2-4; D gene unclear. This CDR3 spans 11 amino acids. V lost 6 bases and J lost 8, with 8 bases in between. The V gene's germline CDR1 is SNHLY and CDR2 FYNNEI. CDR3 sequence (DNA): TGTGCCAGCAGGGATAGGGACATTCAGTACTTC. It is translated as CASRDRDIQYF.

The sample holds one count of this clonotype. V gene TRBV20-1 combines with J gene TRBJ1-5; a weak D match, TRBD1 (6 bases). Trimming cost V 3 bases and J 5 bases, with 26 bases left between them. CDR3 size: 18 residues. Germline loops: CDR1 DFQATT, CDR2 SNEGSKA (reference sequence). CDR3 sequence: CSARPHGGGPQQDQPQHF. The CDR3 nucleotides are TGCAGTGCTAGGCCCCATGGGGGGGGCCCACAACAGGATCAGCCCCAGCATTTT.

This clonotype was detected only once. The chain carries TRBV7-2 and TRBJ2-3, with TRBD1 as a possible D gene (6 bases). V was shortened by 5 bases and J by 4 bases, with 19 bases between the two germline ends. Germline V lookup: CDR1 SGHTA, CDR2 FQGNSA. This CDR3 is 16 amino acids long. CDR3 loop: CASSPRQEAPADTQYF. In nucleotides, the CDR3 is TGTGCCAGCAGCCCTCGACAGGAAGCCCCCGCAGATACGCAGTATTTT. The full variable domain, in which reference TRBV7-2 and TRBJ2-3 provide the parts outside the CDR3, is GAGVSQSPSNKVTEKGKDVELRCDPISGHTALYWYRQSLGQGLEFLIYFQGNSAPDKSGLPSDRFSAERTGGSVSTLTIQRTQQEDSAVYLCASSPRQEAPADTQYFGPGTRLTVL.

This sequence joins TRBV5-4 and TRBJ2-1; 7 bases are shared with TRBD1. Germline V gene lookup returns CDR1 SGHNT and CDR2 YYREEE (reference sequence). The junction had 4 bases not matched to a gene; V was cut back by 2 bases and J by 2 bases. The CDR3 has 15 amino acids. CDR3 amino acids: CASSFGTAPYNEQFF. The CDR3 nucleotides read TGTGCCAGCAGCTTCGGGACAGCCCCCTACAATGAGCAGTTCTTC.

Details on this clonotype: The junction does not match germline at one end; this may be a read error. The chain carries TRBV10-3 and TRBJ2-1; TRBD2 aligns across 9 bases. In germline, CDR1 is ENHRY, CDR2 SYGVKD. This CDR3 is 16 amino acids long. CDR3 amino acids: CAISESSGRSLNEQIF. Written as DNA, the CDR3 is TGTGCCATCAGTGAATCAAGCGGGAGGTCTTTGAATGAGCAGATCTTC.

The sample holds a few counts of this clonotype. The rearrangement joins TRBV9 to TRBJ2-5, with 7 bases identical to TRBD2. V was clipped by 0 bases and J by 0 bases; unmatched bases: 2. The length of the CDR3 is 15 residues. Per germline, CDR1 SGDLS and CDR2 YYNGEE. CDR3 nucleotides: TGTGCCAGCAGCGTAGCGCTAGCGGACCAAGAGACCCAGTACTTC. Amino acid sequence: CASSVALADQETQYF.

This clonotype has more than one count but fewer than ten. This CDR3 reads CASSQQIRASEKLFF. CDR3 sequence (DNA): TGTGCCAGCAGCCAACAAATCAGGGCTTCTGAAAAACTGTTTTTT. The chain carries TRBV4-2 and TRBJ1-4, with a weak D call TRBD1 (5 bases). Looked up from germline, CDR1 is LGHNA and CDR2 is YNFKEQ. Trimming took 2 bases from V and 7 from J, leaving 14 bases between them. The CDR3 extends over 15 amino acids.

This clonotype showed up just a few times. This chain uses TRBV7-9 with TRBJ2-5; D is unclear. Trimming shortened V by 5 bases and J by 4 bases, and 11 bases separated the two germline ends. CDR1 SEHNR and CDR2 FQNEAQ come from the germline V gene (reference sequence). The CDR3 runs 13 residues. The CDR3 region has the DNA TGTGCCAGCAGCCTACGGAGTGGAGAGACCCAGTACTTC. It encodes CASSLRSGETQYF.

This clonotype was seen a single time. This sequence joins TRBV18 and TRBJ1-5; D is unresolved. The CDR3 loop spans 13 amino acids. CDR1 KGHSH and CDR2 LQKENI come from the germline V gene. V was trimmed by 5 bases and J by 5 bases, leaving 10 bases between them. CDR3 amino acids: CASSAQPDQPQHF. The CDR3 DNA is TGTGCCAGCTCAGCGCAACCCGATCAGCCCCAGCATTTT.

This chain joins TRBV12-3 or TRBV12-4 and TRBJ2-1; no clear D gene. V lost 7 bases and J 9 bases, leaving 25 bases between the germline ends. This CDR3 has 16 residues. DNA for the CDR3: TGTGCCAGCACCCTACGTTGGAGTTCGAACGTCCGTGAGCAGTTCTTC. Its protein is CASTLRWSSNVREQFF.

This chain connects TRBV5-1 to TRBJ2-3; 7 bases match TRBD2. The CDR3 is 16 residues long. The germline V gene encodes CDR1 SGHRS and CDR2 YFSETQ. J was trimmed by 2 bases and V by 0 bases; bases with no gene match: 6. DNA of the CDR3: TGCGCCAGCAGCTTGGACGGGGAGGGCTCCACAGATACGCAGTATTTT. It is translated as CASSLDGEGSTDTQYF.